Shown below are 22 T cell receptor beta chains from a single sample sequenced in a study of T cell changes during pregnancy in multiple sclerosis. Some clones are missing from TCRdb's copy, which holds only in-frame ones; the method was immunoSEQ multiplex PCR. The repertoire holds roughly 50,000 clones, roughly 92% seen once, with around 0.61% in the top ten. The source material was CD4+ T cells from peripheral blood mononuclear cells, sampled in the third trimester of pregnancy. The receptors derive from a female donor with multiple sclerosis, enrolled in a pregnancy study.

Here the CDR3 reads CASRTGLRSSFASTDTQYF. CDR3 nucleotide sequence: TGTGCCAGCAGGACGGGACTACGCTCCTCCTTTGCTAGCACAGATACGCAGTATTTT. V and J are TRBV2 and TRBJ2-3, with TRBD2 identical over 7 bases. V lost 6 bases and J lost 0; bases outside the gene matches: 18. The CDR3 runs to 19 residues. CDR1 and CDR2 from the germline V gene are SNHLY and FYNNEI.

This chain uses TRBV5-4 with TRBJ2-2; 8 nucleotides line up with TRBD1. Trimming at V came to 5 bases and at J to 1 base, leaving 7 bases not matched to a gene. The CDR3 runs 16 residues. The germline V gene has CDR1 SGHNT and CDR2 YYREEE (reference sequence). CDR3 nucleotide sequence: TGTGCCAGCAGGCCTCTCGGGACAGGGAACACCGGGGAGCTGTTTTTT. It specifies CASRPLGTGNTGELFF.

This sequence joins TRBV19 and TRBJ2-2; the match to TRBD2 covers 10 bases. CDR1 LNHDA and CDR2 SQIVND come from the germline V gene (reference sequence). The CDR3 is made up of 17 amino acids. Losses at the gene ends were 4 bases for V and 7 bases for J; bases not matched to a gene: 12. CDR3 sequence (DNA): TGTGCCAGTAGTAACCCCGGGCTAGCGGGAGCCGGCGGGGAGCTGTTTTTT. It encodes CASSNPGLAGAGGELFF.

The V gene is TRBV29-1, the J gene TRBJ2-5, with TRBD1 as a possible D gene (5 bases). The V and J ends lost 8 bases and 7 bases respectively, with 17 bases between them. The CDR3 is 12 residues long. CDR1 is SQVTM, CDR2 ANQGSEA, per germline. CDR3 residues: CSLGWLQGTQYF. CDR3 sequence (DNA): TGCAGCCTTGGATGGCTCCAGGGGACCCAGTACTTC.

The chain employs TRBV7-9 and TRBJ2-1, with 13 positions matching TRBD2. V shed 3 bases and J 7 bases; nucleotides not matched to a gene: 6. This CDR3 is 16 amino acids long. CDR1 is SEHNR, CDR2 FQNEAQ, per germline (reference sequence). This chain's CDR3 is CASSFWTSGRWNEQFF. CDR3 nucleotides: TGTGCCAGCAGCTTCTGGACTAGCGGGAGATGGAATGAGCAGTTCTTC.

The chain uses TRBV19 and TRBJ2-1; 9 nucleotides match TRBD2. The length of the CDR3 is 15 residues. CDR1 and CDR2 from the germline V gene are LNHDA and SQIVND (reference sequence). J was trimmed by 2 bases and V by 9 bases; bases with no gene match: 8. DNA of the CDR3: TGTGCCAGCTCGCTCGGGACTAGCACCTACAATGAGCAGTTCTTC. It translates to CASSLGTSTYNEQFF. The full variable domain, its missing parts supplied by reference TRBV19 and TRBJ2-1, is DGGITQSPKYLFRKEGQNVTLSCEQNLNHDAMYWYRQDPGQGLRLIYYSQIVNDFQKGDIAEGYSVSREKKESFPLTVTSAQKNPTAFYLCASSLGTSTYNEQFFGPGTRLTVL.

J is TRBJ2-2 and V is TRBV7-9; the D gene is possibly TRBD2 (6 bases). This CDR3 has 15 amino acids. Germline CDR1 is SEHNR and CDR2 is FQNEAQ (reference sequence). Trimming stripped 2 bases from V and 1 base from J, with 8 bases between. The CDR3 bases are TGTGCCAGCAGCTTAACGGGAGTGAACACCGGGGAGCTGTTTTTT. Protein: CASSLTGVNTGELFF.

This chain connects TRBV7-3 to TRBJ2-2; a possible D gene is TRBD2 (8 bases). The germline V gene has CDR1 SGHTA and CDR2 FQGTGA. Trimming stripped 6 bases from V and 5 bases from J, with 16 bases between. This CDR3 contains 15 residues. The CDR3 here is CASSREGARTGELFF. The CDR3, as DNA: TGTGCCAGCAGTCGGGAGGGGGCGCGAACCGGGGAGCTGTTTTTT.

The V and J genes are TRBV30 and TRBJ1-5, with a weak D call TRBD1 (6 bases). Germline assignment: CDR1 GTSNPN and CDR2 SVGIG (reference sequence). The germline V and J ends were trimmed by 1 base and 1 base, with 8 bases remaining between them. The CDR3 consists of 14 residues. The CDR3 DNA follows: TGTGCCTGGAGTGGGGGACAAAGCAATCAGCCCCAGCATTTT. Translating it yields CAWSGGQSNQPQHF.

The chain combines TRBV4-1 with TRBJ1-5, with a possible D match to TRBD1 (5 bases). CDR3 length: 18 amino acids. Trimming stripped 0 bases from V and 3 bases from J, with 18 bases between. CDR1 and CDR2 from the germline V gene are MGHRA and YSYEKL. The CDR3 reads CASSQERGGVGNNQPQHF. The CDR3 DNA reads TGCGCCAGCAGCCAAGAAAGGGGAGGCGTGGGTAACAATCAGCCCCAGCATTTT.

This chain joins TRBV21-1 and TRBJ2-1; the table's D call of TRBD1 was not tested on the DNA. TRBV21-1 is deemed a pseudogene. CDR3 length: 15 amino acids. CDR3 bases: TGTGCCAGCAGCTGGGGCCGAGACACAGACAATGAGCAGTTCTTC. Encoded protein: CASSWGRDTDNEQFF.

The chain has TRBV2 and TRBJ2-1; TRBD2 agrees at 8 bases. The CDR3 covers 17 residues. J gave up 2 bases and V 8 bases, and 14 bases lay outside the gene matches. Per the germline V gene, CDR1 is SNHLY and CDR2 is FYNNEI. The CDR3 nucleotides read TGTGCCAGCCCGGGGGGGAAAAGCGGTGCCGCCTACAATGAGCAGTTCTTC. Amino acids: CASPGGKSGAAYNEQFF.

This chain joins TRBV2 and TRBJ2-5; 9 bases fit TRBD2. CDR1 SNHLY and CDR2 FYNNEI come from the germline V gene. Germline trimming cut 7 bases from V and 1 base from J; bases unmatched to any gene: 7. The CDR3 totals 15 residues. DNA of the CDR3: TGTGCCAGCATAAAGCGGCGGGAGGGCCAAGAGACCCAGTACTTC. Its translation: CASIKRREGQETQYF. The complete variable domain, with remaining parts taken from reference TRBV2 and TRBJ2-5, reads EPEVTQTPSHQVTQMGQEVILRCVPISNHLYFYWYRQILGQKVEFLVSFYNNEISEKSEIFDDQFSVERPDGSNFTLKIRSTKLEDSAMYFCASIKRREGQETQYFGPGTRLLVL.

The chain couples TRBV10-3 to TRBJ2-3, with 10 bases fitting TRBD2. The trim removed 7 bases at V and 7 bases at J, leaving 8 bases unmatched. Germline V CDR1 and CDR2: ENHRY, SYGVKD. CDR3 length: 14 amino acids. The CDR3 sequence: CAITVTSGSNTQYF. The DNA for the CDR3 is TGTGCCATCACTGTGACTAGCGGGTCCAATACGCAGTATTTT.

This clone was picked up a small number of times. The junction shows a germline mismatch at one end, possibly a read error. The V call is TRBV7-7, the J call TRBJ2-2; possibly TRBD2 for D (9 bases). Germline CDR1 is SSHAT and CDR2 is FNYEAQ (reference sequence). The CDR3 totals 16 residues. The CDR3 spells CASSSSGTGYTGELFF. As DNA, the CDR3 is TGTGCTAGCAGCTCTAGCGGGACAGGCTACACCGGGGAGCTGTTTTTT.

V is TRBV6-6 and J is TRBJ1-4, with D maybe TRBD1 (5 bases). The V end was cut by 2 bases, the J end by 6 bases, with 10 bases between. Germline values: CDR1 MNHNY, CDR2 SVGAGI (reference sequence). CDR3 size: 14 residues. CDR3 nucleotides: TGTGCCAGCAGTTACGGCAGGGTCTATGAAAAACTGTTTTTT. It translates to CASSYGRVYEKLFF.

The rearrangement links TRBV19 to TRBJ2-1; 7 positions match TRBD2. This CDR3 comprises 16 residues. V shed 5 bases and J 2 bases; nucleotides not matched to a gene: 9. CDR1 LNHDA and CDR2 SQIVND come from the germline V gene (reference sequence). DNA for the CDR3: TGTGCCAGTAGTCCGAGGGAGGGATCTACCTACAATGAGCAGTTCTTC. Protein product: CASSPREGSTYNEQFF. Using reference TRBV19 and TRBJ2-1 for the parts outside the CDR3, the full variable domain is DGGITQSPKYLFRKEGQNVTLSCEQNLNHDAMYWYRQDPGQGLRLIYYSQIVNDFQKGDIAEGYSVSREKKESFPLTVTSAQKNPTAFYLCASSPREGSTYNEQFFGPGTRLTVL.

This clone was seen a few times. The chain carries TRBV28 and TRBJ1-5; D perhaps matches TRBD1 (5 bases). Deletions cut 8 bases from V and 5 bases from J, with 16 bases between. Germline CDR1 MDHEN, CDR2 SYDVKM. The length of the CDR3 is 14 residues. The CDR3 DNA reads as TGTGCCAGCTTTGGCAGGGCTTTGGATCAGCCCCAGCATTTT. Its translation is CASFGRALDQPQHF.

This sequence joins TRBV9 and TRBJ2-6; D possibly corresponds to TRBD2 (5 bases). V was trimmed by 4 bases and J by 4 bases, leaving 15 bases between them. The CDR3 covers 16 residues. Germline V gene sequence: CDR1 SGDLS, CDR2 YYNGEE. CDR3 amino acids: CASSPRAPGGANVLTF. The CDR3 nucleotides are TGTGCCAGCAGCCCACGAGCCCCGGGGGGGGCCAACGTCCTGACTTTC.

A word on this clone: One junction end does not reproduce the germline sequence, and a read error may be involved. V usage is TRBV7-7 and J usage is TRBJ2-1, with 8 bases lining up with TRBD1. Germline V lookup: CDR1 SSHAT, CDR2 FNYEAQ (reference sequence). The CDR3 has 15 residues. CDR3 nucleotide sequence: TGTGCTAGCAGCGCACAGGGGGATCGATCCAATGAGCAGTTCTTC. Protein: CASSAQGDRSNEQFF.

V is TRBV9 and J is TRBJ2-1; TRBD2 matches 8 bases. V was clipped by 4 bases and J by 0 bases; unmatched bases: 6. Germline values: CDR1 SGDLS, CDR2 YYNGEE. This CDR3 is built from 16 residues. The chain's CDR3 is CASSPSSGFSYNEQFF. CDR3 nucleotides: TGTGCCAGCAGCCCTTCTAGCGGGTTCTCCTACAATGAGCAGTTCTTC. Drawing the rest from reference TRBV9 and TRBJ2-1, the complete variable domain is DSGVTQTPKHLITATGQRVTLRCSPRSGDLSVYWYQQSLDQGLQFLIQYYNGEERAKGNILERFSAQQFPDLHSELNLSSLELGDSALYFCASSPSSGFSYNEQFFGPGTRLTVL.

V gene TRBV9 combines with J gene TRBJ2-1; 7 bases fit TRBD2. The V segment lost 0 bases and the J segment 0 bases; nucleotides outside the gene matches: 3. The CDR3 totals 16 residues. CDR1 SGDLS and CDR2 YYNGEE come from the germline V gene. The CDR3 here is CASSVERTSSYNEQFF. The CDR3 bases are TGTGCCAGCAGCGTAGAACGGACTAGCTCCTACAATGAGCAGTTCTTC.